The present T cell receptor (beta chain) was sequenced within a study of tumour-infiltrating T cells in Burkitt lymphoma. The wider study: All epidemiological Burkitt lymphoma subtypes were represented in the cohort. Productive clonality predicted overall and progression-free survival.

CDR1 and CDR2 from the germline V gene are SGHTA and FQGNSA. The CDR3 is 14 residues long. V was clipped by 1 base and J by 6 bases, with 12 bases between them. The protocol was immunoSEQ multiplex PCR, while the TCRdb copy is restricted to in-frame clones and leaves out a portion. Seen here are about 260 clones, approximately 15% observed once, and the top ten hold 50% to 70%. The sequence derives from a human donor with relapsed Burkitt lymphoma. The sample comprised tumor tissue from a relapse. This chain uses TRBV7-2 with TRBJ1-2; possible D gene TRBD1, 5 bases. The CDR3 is CASSLGAGWDGYTF. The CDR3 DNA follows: TGTGCCAGCAGCTTAGGAGCAGGGTGGGATGGCTACACCTTC.